These 10 T cell receptor beta chains share one sample of origin, sequenced in a study of T-cell memory formation after mild COVID-19. TCRdb processed the 5' RACE reads anew with MiXCR; each CDR3 protein has one entry. This table has fewer than 500,000 distinct CDR3 sequences, 25% appearing once. The sample comprised PBMCs or a T cell subset sorted from them (not recorded which). The receptors were sampled from an adult woman who had mild COVID-19 (a few samples of this study predate the infection). Cell type and time point are not known.

The chain joins TRBV29-1 to TRBJ2-2, with TRBD1 matching 7 bases. Losses at the gene ends were 6 bases for V and 1 base for J; bases not matched to a gene: 5. CDR1 is SQVTM, CDR2 ANQGSEA, per germline. The CDR3 loop spans 14 amino acids. The CDR3 DNA reads as TGCAGCGTCCTCGGGACAGAGAACACCGGGGAGCTGTTTTTT. Residues: CSVLGTENTGELFF.

V gene TRBV5-1 combines with J gene TRBJ1-1; TRBD1 might be the D (5 bases). Trimming took off 4 bases at V and 4 bases at J, with 11 bases between the two ends. CDR3 size: 13 residues. CDR1 is SGHRS, CDR2 YFSETQ, per germline. CDR3 residues: CASSTDGGTEAFF. CDR3 in DNA: TGCGCCAGCAGCACCGACGGGGGCACTGAAGCTTTCTTT. Using reference TRBV5-1 and TRBJ1-1 for the parts outside the CDR3, the full variable domain is KAGVTQTPRYLIKTRGQQVTLSCSPISGHRSVSWYQQTPGQGLQFLFEYFSETQRNKGNFPGRFSGRQFSNSRSEMNVSTLELGDSALYLCASSTDGGTEAFFGQGTRLTVV.

This clonotype was detected once. V gene TRBV6-2 or TRBV6-3 combines with J gene TRBJ1-2; D gene ambiguous. V gave up 2 bases and J gave up 8 bases, with 12 bases separating them. Looked up from germline, CDR1 is MNHEY and CDR2 is SVGEGT. The CDR3 is 13 amino acids. This CDR3 is CASSYQAKYGYTF. For the CDR3, the DNA is TGTGCCAGCAGTTACCAGGCGAAATACGGCTACACCTTC.

This rearrangement joins TRBV29-1 to TRBJ2-5; D may be TRBD1 (6 bases). The germline CDR1 and CDR2 sequences are SQVTM and ANQGSEA. This CDR3 has 13 residues. Trimming removed 2 bases at V and 5 bases at J, with 12 bases between. CDR3 nucleotides: TGCAGCGTTGAATCAGGGGCCCGGGAGACCCAGTACTTC. It codes for CSVESGARETQYF.

This clonotype was counted many times. This chain connects TRBV7-8 to TRBJ2-3, with D hard to call. CDR1 is SGHVS and CDR2 is FQNEAQ in the germline V gene. The CDR3 loop spans 13 amino acids. Deletions cut 1 base from V and 6 bases from J, with 8 bases between. The CDR3 coding sequence is TGTGCCAGCAGCTTAGGACGACGGGATACGCAGTATTTT. It encodes CASSLGRRDTQYF.

The CDR3 sequence: CASTLGGGPGELFF. CDR3 bases: TGTGCCAGTACCCTAGGCGGGGGCCCCGGGGAGCTGTTTTTT. The chain combines TRBV19 with TRBJ2-2; tentatively, D is TRBD2 (7 bases). The CDR3 loop spans 14 amino acids. The germline CDR1 and CDR2 sequences are LNHDA and SQIVND (reference sequence). V was clipped by 7 bases and J by 6 bases, with 15 bases between them.

This clonotype was seen a handful of times. The chain links TRBV7-6 to TRBJ2-3; TRBD2 aligns across 9 bases. The junction had 5 bases not matched to a gene; V was cut back by 1 base and J by 3 bases. Germline V CDR1 and CDR2: SGHVS, FNYEAQ. The CDR3 consists of 16 residues. CDR3: CASSLVAGAVTDTQYF. Here the CDR3 DNA reads TGTGCCAGCAGCTTAGTAGCGGGAGCTGTGACAGATACGCAGTATTTT.

The chain joins TRBV27 to TRBJ1-1, with a possible D match to TRBD1 (6 bases). Trimming pared 3 bases from V and 2 bases from J, leaving 16 bases between. From germline, CDR1 is MNHEY and CDR2 SMNVEV (reference sequence). CDR3 length: 16 residues. The CDR3 loop reads CASSLSGGGPNTEAFF. The CDR3 DNA is TGTGCCAGCAGTTTGAGTGGCGGGGGGCCCAACACTGAAGCTTTCTTT.

This clonotype came up a few times. The rearrangement links TRBV21-1 to TRBJ2-2; TRBD1, the table's D call, lacks a check against the DNA. TRBV21-1 represents a pseudogene. This CDR3 spans 18 amino acids. The CDR3 region has the DNA TGTGCCAGCAGCAATTGGATCGGGGGACAGGGGACGTCCGGGGAGCTGTTTTTT. This gives the protein CASSNWIGGQGTSGELFF.

CDR3: CASSPKELNTEAFF. CDR3 in DNA: TGTGCCAGCAGTCCGAAAGAGTTGAACACTGAAGCTTTCTTT. The chain employs TRBV7-8 and TRBJ1-1; D not resolved. V lost 6 bases, J lost 0 bases, and 11 bases lay in between. The CDR3 extends over 14 amino acids. CDR1 SGHVS and CDR2 FQNEAQ come from the germline V gene.